One sample yielded the 15 T cell receptor beta chains listed below, sequenced in a study of blood T cell repertoires in COVID-19. Only in-frame clones appear in the TCRdb table, and some are missing; sequencing was by immunoSEQ multiplex PCR. This table has around 300,000 clones, around nine tenths appearing once. Material for sequencing was PBMCs or T cells enriched from blood (not recorded which). The receptors come from a young man who had recovered from COVID-19.

The sample holds a few counts of this clone. The CDR3 sequence is CASSFAGANTGELFF. CDR3 coding DNA: TGTGCCAGCAGCTTCGCGGGGGCTAACACCGGGGAGCTGTTTTTT. V and J are TRBV7-9 and TRBJ2-2, with D perhaps matching TRBD2 (7 bases). Germline-derived CDR1 and CDR2 are SEHNR and FQNEAQ (reference sequence). This CDR3 is 15 amino acids long. Between the trimmed V and J ends, which lost 3 bases and 2 bases, there was a span of 10 bases.

The genes are TRBV5-4 and TRBJ2-3; TRBD2 matches 8 bases. With 7 bases clipped from V and 3 bases from J, the junction kept 10 bases outside the gene matches. This CDR3 spans 15 amino acids. Germline CDR1 is SGHNT and CDR2 is YYREEE (reference sequence). This CDR3 reads CASGTGGPGTDTQYF. The CDR3 nucleotides are TGTGCCAGCGGAACGGGGGGGCCGGGGACAGATACGCAGTATTTT. Using reference TRBV5-4 and TRBJ2-3 for the parts outside the CDR3, the full variable domain is ETGVTQSPTHLIKTRGQQVTLRCSSQSGHNTVSWYQQALGQGPQFIFQYYREEENGRGNFPPRFSGLQFPNYSSELNVNALELDDSALYLCASGTGGPGTDTQYFGPGTRLTVL.

The chain links TRBV6-5 to TRBJ1-1; D possibly corresponds to TRBD1 (6 bases). This CDR3 region has 13 residues. Germline CDR1 is MNHEY and CDR2 is SVGAGI. V lost 6 bases to trimming and J lost 3 bases, with 11 bases between them. This CDR3 is CASSQQGYTEAFF. As DNA, the CDR3 is TGTGCCAGCAGCCAACAGGGTTACACTGAAGCTTTCTTT.

V is TRBV7-2 and J is TRBJ1-5, with 11 bases matching TRBD1. V was pared by 5 bases and J by 6 bases, with 6 bases of the junction left unmatched. Germline V gene data show CDR1 as SGHTA and CDR2 as FQGNSA. The CDR3 has 15 amino acids. The CDR3 spells CASSAGTGGFQPQHF. CDR3 sequence (DNA): TGTGCCAGCAGCGCCGGGACAGGGGGTTTTCAGCCCCAGCATTTT.

This chain uses TRBV11-3 with TRBJ2-1, with 7 bases that match TRBD2. Trimming took 0 bases from V and 8 from J; bases not matched to a gene: 10. The CDR3 has 16 amino acids. In germline, CDR1 is SGHNT, CDR2 YENEEA. CDR3 sequence (DNA): TGTGCCAGCAGCTTAGATTTGATGGGGGGGATCCATGAGCAGTTCTTC. Its translation is CASSLDLMGGIHEQFF.

The genes are TRBV7-9 and TRBJ2-3; 14 positions match TRBD2. There are 17 residues in the CDR3. Germline CDR1 reads SEHNR; CDR2 reads FQNEAQ (reference sequence). With 1 base clipped from V and 2 bases from J, the junction kept 2 bases outside the gene matches. CDR3 nucleotides: TGTGCCAGCAGCTTAGGACTAGCGGGGGGGTTCACAGATACGCAGTATTTT. Protein: CASSLGLAGGFTDTQYF.

This clone was picked up one time. The chain is built from TRBV18 and TRBJ2-1; D gene uncertain. The V and J ends lost 3 bases and 1 base respectively, with 10 bases between them. The CDR3 is made up of 15 amino acids. Germline V lookup: CDR1 KGHSH, CDR2 LQKENI. The CDR3 region is CASSPQVTSYNEQFF. CDR3 in DNA: TGTGCCAGCTCACCGCAGGTCACTTCCTACAATGAGCAGTTCTTC.

V and J are TRBV7-9 and TRBJ2-3, with 12 bases fitting TRBD2. CDR1 is SEHNR and CDR2 is FQNEAQ in the germline V gene (reference sequence). The CDR3 sequence is 19 residues long. The ends lost 1 base at V and 0 bases at J; junction bases unmatched: 8. DNA of the CDR3: TGTGCCAGCAGCTTAGTCCCTAGCGGGGGGGCAGGGAGCACAGATACGCAGTATTTT. Amino acid sequence: CASSLVPSGGAGSTDTQYF.

V and J are TRBV27 and TRBJ2-7; 7 bases agree with TRBD1. With 2 bases clipped from V and 3 bases from J, the junction kept 13 bases outside the gene matches. This CDR3 spans 17 amino acids. Germline V gene data show CDR1 as MNHEY and CDR2 as SMNVEV (reference sequence). Written as DNA, the CDR3 is TGTGCCAGCAGTTTAACTAAGGGACAGCCTTCTTTCTACGAGCAGTACTTC. Protein product: CASSLTKGQPSFYEQYF.

This clone was counted a single time. The V and J genes are TRBV7-8 and TRBJ2-6; 7 bases agree with TRBD2. The germline gives CDR1 SGHVS, CDR2 FQNEAQ. The CDR3 contains 20 residues. J lost 0 bases, V lost 4 bases, and 15 bases had no gene match. In nucleotides, the CDR3 is TGTGCCAGCAGCTCGTCGGGGAGGGTTCGACCCCCCTCTGGGGCCAACGTCCTGACTTTC. Translated, it gives CASSSSGRVRPPSGANVLTF.

V usage is TRBV5-5 and J usage is TRBJ2-7; 9 positions agree with TRBD1. The CDR3 is 14 amino acids. The germline V gene has CDR1 SGHKS and CDR2 YYEKEE (reference sequence). Trimming at V came to 4 bases and at J to 5 bases, leaving 7 bases not matched to a gene. CDR3: CASSPGQGPHEQYF. Written as DNA, the CDR3 is TGTGCCAGCAGCCCGGGACAGGGTCCCCACGAGCAGTACTTC.

This chain joins TRBV7-8 and TRBJ1-2; D is undetermined. V was shortened by 1 base and J by 3 bases, with 15 bases between the two germline ends. Germline assignment: CDR1 SGHVS and CDR2 FQNEAQ. The CDR3 has 16 amino acids. The CDR3 spells CASSLGGRTQYYGYTF. The CDR3 bases are TGTGCCAGCAGCTTAGGTGGGAGAACTCAGTACTATGGCTACACCTTC.

This chain joins TRBV3-1 (or the pseudogene TRBV3-2) and TRBJ1-1; possibly TRBD1 for D (5 bases). This CDR3 contains 14 residues. The germline V and J ends were trimmed by 1 base and 4 bases, with 10 bases remaining between them. Per germline, CDR1 LGHDT and CDR2 YNNKEL (reference sequence). CDR3 region: CASSQGGGITEAFF. As DNA, the CDR3 is TGTGCCAGCAGCCAAGGGGGGGGTATCACTGAAGCTTTCTTT.

The chain employs TRBV4-1 and TRBJ1-1; a weak D match, TRBD1 (6 bases). The V end lost 0 bases, the J end lost 7 bases, and 21 bases lay between the germline ends. The CDR3 has 17 residues. Germline V CDR1 and CDR2: MGHRA, YSYEKL. The CDR3 DNA is TGCGCCAGCAGCCAAGATCAGACCGCTCCGAGGGGGGGTGAAGCTTTCTTT. Translation: CASSQDQTAPRGGEAFF.

The genes are TRBV30 and TRBJ1-4; D is possibly TRBD1 (6 bases). V gave up 3 bases and J gave up 3 bases, with 11 bases separating them. This CDR3 comprises 14 residues. In germline, CDR1 is GTSNPN, CDR2 SVGIG (reference sequence). The CDR3 DNA sequence: TGTGCCTGGAGCAAGGGGGTTGCTAATGAAAAACTGTTTTTT. Its protein is CAWSKGVANEKLFF.